These T cell receptor beta chains were read from a single sample in a study of T cell repertoires in cytomegalovirus infection. TCRdb ran MiXCR on the reads and lists one entry per CDR3 protein. Here the sample spans over 100,000 distinct CDR3 sequences, 10% being singletons. Their recognized antigens are unknown. Sequencing input: PBMCs, sequenced either directly or after in vitro stimulation (not recorded which). The receptors stem from a human donor in good health (CMV status not recorded). Some clones in this sample may be carry-over from other donors' samples. Each CDR3 is given with its conserved first and last residue. A D gene is named only where the DNA matches it firmly. Rows give clone size only sometimes, using once, few, many, or a class for an expanded clone.

clone_size	v_call	j_call	d_call	cdr3_aa	cdr3_nt
few	TRBV12-5	TRBJ1-4	TRBD1	CASGSPAGTVNEKLFF	TGTGCTAGTGGTTCCCCCGCCGGGACAGTAAATGAAAAACTGTTTTTT
few	TRBV7-9	TRBJ1-4	TRBD1	CASSLAGQGVDEKLFF	TGTGCCAGCAGCTTAGCCGGACAGGGTGTGGATGAAAAACTGTTTTTT
few	TRBV7-2	TRBJ2-3	TRBD2	CASSLAGGERTDTQYF	TGTGCCAGCAGCTTAGCGGGGGGGGAACGCACAGATACGCAGTATTTT
few	TRBV19	TRBJ1-2	TRBD1	CASSTTGEYGYTF	TGTGCCAGTAGTACGACAGGGGAATATGGCTACACCTTC
.	TRBV6-5	TRBJ1-5	.	CASRGSPSNQPQHF	TGTGCCAGCAGGGGCTCCCCTAGCAATCAGCCCCAGCATTTT
.	TRBV25-1	TRBJ1-2	.	CASSDRTGYTF	TGTGCCAGCAGTGACAGGACTGGCTACACCTTC
.	TRBV6-2/TRBV6-3	TRBJ1-1	.	CASREPENTEAFF	TGTGCCAGCCGGGAACCCGAGAACACTGAAGCTTTCTTT
many	TRBV19	TRBJ2-1	TRBD2	CASGTSGLTGQFF	TGTGCCAGCGGGACTAGCGGGCTGACGGGGCAGTTCTTC
many	TRBV7-2	TRBJ1-2	.	CASSLVDYGYTF	TGTGCCAGCAGCTTAGTCGACTATGGCTACACCTTC
many	TRBV12-3/TRBV12-4	TRBJ2-2	TRBD2	CATGGGTGELFF	TGTGCTACTGGGGGGGGCACCGGGGAGCTGTTTTTT
many	TRBV28	TRBJ1-1	.	CASSFGAGKTEAFF	TGTGCCAGCAGTTTCGGGGCAGGGAAAACTGAAGCTTTCTTT
many	TRBV2	TRBJ2-5	.	CANTEGRSQETQYF	TGTGCCAACACCGAGGGCAGGTCCCAAGAGACCCAGTACTTC
.	TRBV6-2/TRBV6-3	TRBJ2-1	TRBD2	CASRGTSLSEQFF	TGTGCCAGTCGCGGGACTAGTCTGAGTGAGCAGTTCTTC
few	TRBV27	TRBJ1-5	.	CASSLFSSPSGDNQPQHF	TGTGCCAGCAGTTTATTCTCGAGTCCCTCGGGGGACAATCAGCCCCAGCATTTT
many	TRBV6-2/TRBV6-3	TRBJ1-1	.	CASSYSMLLAPLVDTEAFF	TGTGCCAGCAGTTACTCGATGTTGCTGGCGCCGCTGGTGGACACTGAAGCTTTCTTT
few	TRBV2	TRBJ2-4	TRBD2	CASMRLAGGPAKNIQYF	TGTGCCAGCATGAGACTAGCGGGAGGGCCGGCCAAAAACATTCAGTACTTC